These 13 T cell receptor beta chains came from one sample sequenced in a study of cytomegalovirus exposure and HLA in healthy donors. PCR amplification relied on 60 Vbeta primers (plus 13 Jbeta primers). The method was immunoSEQ multiplex PCR; TCRdb's version includes in-frame clones alone and lacks a portion of them. The sample table includes about 160,000 clones. Sample: PBMCs. Receptors were obtained from a woman in her forties or fifties in good health and CMV-seronegative.

J is TRBJ1-1 and V is TRBV29-1; no definite D call. V was cut by 1 base and J by 0 bases, with 6 bases left in between. The CDR3 consists of 13 residues. CDR1 is SQVTM and CDR2 is ANQGSEA in the germline V gene. The CDR3 loop is CSVEGRLNTEAFF. CDR3 coding DNA: TGCAGCGTTGAAGGGCGGCTGAACACTGAAGCTTTCTTT.

The rearrangement links TRBV19 to TRBJ1-5; D unclear. Germline CDR1 reads LNHDA; CDR2 reads SQIVND (reference sequence). CDR3 length: 17 residues. V was shortened by 0 bases and J by 1 base, with 13 bases between the two germline ends. The CDR3 DNA sequence: TGTGCCAGTAGTATAGATCGTCCGGGTAACAGCAATCAGCCCCAGCATTTT. This encodes CASSIDRPGNSNQPQHF.

CDR3: CASSYGQVYNEQFF. The CDR3 bases are TGTGCCAGCAGTTACGGGCAGGTATACAATGAGCAGTTCTTC. The chain is built from TRBV6-5 and TRBJ2-1; D remains ambiguous. V lost 2 bases, J lost 4 bases, and 9 bases lay in between. Germline CDR1 reads MNHEY; CDR2 reads SVGAGI. The length of the CDR3 is 14 residues.

The CDR3 sequence is CASSDRGGTDTQYF. The CDR3 DNA reads TGCGCCAGCAGCGACAGGGGTGGCACAGATACGCAGTATTTT. This chain joins TRBV5-1 and TRBJ2-3, with 8 bases matching TRBD1. CDR3 length: 14 residues. V was clipped by 4 bases and J by 1 base; unmatched bases: 2. Germline-derived CDR1 and CDR2 are SGHRS and YFSETQ.

The chain is built from TRBV10-3 and TRBJ2-3; 7 bases align to TRBD1. This CDR3 has 16 amino acids. The junction had 8 bases not matched to a gene; V was cut back by 3 bases and J by 2 bases. CDR1 is ENHRY, CDR2 SYGVKD, per germline. The CDR3: CAISDGKTGNTDTQYF. CDR3 DNA: TGTGCCATCAGTGACGGAAAGACAGGGAACACAGATACGCAGTATTTT.

The V and J genes are TRBV7-3 and TRBJ2-7; maybe TRBD1 (5 bases). The CDR3 is 14 amino acids. V gave up 3 bases and J gave up 2 bases, with 11 bases separating them. Germline-derived CDR1 and CDR2 are SGHTA and FQGTGA. CDR3 sequence: CASSLGQGAYEQYF. DNA of the CDR3: TGTGCCAGCAGCTTGGGTCAGGGTGCCTACGAGCAGTACTTC.

The chain has TRBV5-6 and TRBJ1-2; TRBD1 matches 7 bases. The trim removed 2 bases at V and 6 bases at J, leaving 4 bases unmatched. The length of the CDR3 is 13 residues. Germline values: CDR1 SGHDT, CDR2 YYEEEE. DNA for the CDR3: TGTGCCAGCAGCTTCGACAGGGTTGATGGCTACACCTTC. Translation gives CASSFDRVDGYTF.

This chain joins TRBV7-2 and TRBJ2-5; 9 nucleotides agree with TRBD1. V lost 1 base to trimming and J lost 4 bases; unmatched junction nucleotides: 7. The CDR3 runs to 16 residues. Germline V lookup: CDR1 SGHTA, CDR2 FQGNSA. The CDR3 loop is CASSLVSGQGGETQYF. The CDR3 coding sequence is TGTGCCAGCAGCTTAGTATCGGGACAGGGAGGAGAGACCCAGTACTTC.

The chain recombines TRBV2 with TRBJ1-1, with no clear D. The CDR3 is made up of 13 amino acids. V gave up 6 bases and J gave up 1 base, with 9 bases separating them. Germline V gene lookup returns CDR1 SNHLY and CDR2 FYNNEI. CDR3 protein: CASRGIRNTEAFF. CDR3 bases: TGTGCCAGCAGGGGCATTCGGAACACTGAAGCTTTCTTT.

The chain recombines TRBV5-1 with TRBJ2-3; 8 bases line up with TRBD1. The germline CDR1 and CDR2 sequences are SGHRS and YFSETQ. Trimming removed 4 bases from V and 4 bases from J; junction bases left unmatched: 8. The CDR3 extends over 15 amino acids. CDR3 loop: CASSPQGAHPDTQYF. The CDR3, as DNA: TGCGCCAGCAGCCCTCAGGGGGCGCATCCAGATACGCAGTATTTT.

The rearrangement joins TRBV18 to TRBJ1-1; a possible D gene is TRBD1 (6 bases). This CDR3 is 15 amino acids long. V was clipped by 2 bases and J by 1 base, with 11 bases between them. The germline V gene has CDR1 KGHSH and CDR2 LQKENI. CDR3 sequence: CASSPTRTANTEAFF. The CDR3 nucleotides read TGTGCCAGCTCACCAACTCGGACAGCGAACACTGAAGCTTTCTTT. Complete variable domain (other parts from reference TRBV18 and TRBJ1-1): NAGVMQNPRHLVRRRGQEARLRCSPMKGHSHVYWYRQLPEEGLKFMVYLQKENIIDESGMPKERFSAEFPKEGPSILRIQQVVRGDSAAYFCASSPTRTANTEAFFGQGTRLTVV.

The V gene is TRBV28, the J gene TRBJ2-2, with 8 bases that match TRBD1. The ends lost 4 bases at V and 7 bases at J; junction bases unmatched: 8. The germline gives CDR1 MDHEN, CDR2 SYDVKM. The length of the CDR3 is 15 residues. CDR3 region: CASSSPGQDNGELFF. In DNA, the CDR3 is TGTGCCAGCAGTTCCCCGGGACAGGACAACGGGGAGCTGTTTTTT.

J is TRBJ1-1 and V is TRBV19; TRBD1 aligns across 7 bases. This CDR3 is built from 16 residues. Germline V gene sequence: CDR1 LNHDA, CDR2 SQIVND (reference sequence). The ends lost 5 bases at V and 0 bases at J; junction bases unmatched: 9. In nucleotides, the CDR3 is TGTGCCAGTAGTCCGCCCCCGGGACAGTTGAACACTGAAGCTTTCTTT. Translated, it gives CASSPPPGQLNTEAFF.